This T cell receptor beta chain derives from a study of cytomegalovirus exposure and HLA in healthy donors. Broader study findings: In all likelihood, a cluster of highly shared sequence variants was a sequencing artifact. Most TCR sequences showed up rarely, but some public TCRs showed up in many donors. Among the most significant clusters, several appeared linked to common viral pathogens in a later analysis.

As to this clone: Its antigen remains unidentified. Compared with germline, one end of the junction differs, possibly owing to a read error.

Primers: 60 Vbeta forward and 13 Jbeta reverse. Repertoires were generated with immunoSEQ multiplex PCR, while TCRdb's copy carries only in-frame clones and drops some. The sample yields about 160,000 clones, 60% to 75% seen once. The CDR3 has 19 amino acids. CDR1 and CDR2 from the germline V gene are SQVTM and ANQGSEA. The sequenced sample was PBMCs. The receptor's source is a woman aged 50 to 60 in good health and CMV-seropositive. J is TRBJ1-2 and V is TRBV29-1; 11 bases are a match to TRBD1. The CDR3 here is CSVGTPGQGGQNPDYGHTF. CDR3 DNA sequence: TGCAGCGTGGGGACCCCGGGACAGGGGGGTCAAAATCCTGACTATGGCCACACCTTC.